These 16 T cell receptor beta chains were sequenced from one sample in a study of T-cell reconstitution after alpha-beta-depleted transplantation in children. Preparation of the TCRbeta library was carried out with unique molecular identifiers. TCRdb used MiXCR to reprocess the PCR reads, holding one entry per CDR3 protein. This repertoire shows under 140,000 distinct CDR3 sequences, around a tenth found once; its top ten account for more than 7%. Sequenced material: PBMCs from the stem cell graft donor, taken from the stem cell graft. These receptors were collected from a human donor who donated a stem cell graft to a child with acute lymphoblastic leukemia.

This clonotype came up many times. The chain uses TRBV5-1 and TRBJ2-5; perhaps TRBD2 as D (6 bases). This CDR3 region has 13 residues. Per the germline V gene, CDR1 is SGHRS and CDR2 is YFSETQ. The V end lost 7 bases, the J end lost 2 bases, and 12 bases lay between the germline ends. CDR3 in amino acids: CASRGGPQETQYF. CDR3 in DNA: TGCGCCAGCCGGGGAGGACCGCAAGAGACCCAGTACTTC.

In its sample, this clonotype was seen many times. The chain has TRBV7-8 and TRBJ2-4, with D maybe TRBD1 (5 bases). Germline CDR1 SGHVS, CDR2 FQNEAQ. Trimming removed 5 bases from V and 10 bases from J, with 18 bases in between. The CDR3 has 14 residues. CDR3 sequence (DNA): TGTGCCAGCAGCAAAAGGGGTGTCGGACATATTCAGTACTTC. Translation gives CASSKRGVGHIQYF.

In this sample, this clonotype turned up many times. The chain employs TRBV9 and TRBJ1-1; D is uncertain. In germline, CDR1 is SGDLS, CDR2 YYNGEE. The CDR3 length is 15 residues. Trimming removed 0 bases at V and 0 bases at J, with 9 bases between. In nucleotides, the CDR3 is TGTGCCAGCAGCGTAGTGCGCAGGCTGAACACTGAAGCTTTCTTT. It specifies CASSVVRRLNTEAFF.

This clonotype was detected many times. One end of the junction fails to match germline, which may point to a read error. The CDR3 sequence: CASGLSYEQCF. The CDR3 DNA sequence: TGTGCCAGCGGACTCTCCTACGAGCAGTGCTTC. V gene TRBV2 combines with J gene TRBJ2-7; weak D call: TRBD2 (5 bases). This CDR3 comprises 11 residues. CDR1 is SNHLY and CDR2 is FYNNEI in the germline V gene.

This clonotype was counted many times. V is TRBV6-1 and J is TRBJ1-1; the D is unclear. The CDR3 totals 15 residues. The germline CDR1 and CDR2 sequences are MNHNS and SASEGT. Trimming stripped 6 bases from V and 7 bases from J, with 21 bases between. CDR3 sequence reads: CASSPSLRAIHEAFF. The CDR3 coding sequence is TGTGCCAGCAGCCCCTCTCTCCGTGCGATTCATGAAGCTTTCTTT.

This clonotype came up many times. The chain joins TRBV18 to TRBJ2-7; D is undetermined. This CDR3 is 13 amino acids long. Germline loops: CDR1 KGHSH, CDR2 LQKENI. Trimming left V 4 bases short and J 2 bases short, with 9 bases between. CDR3 sequence reads: CASSLGSTYEQYF. CDR3 coding DNA: TGTGCCAGCTCACTTGGATCGACCTACGAGCAGTACTTC.

The table lists this clonotype with many counts. The chain carries TRBV7-2 and TRBJ2-2; D could derive from TRBD1 or TRBD2 (5 bases each). CDR1 and CDR2 (germline): SGHTA, FQGNSA. V was trimmed by 4 bases and J by 7 bases, leaving 19 bases between them. The CDR3 length is 16 residues. CDR3 nucleotides: TGTGCCAGCAGCTCTTCCGGGACGCCCTTCGGCGGGGAGCTGTTTTTT. This translates into CASSSSGTPFGGELFF.

In its sample, this clonotype was seen many times. The V gene is TRBV24-1, the J gene TRBJ2-2, with 13 bases matching TRBD2. V gave up 11 bases and J gave up 5 bases; unmatched junction bases: 10. The germline V gene has CDR1 KGHDR and CDR2 SFDVKD. The CDR3 consists of 16 residues. CDR3 coding DNA: TGTGCCAGTACCGGGACTAGCGGGACCGGAACCGGGGAGCTGTTTTTT. Protein product: CASTGTSGTGTGELFF.

This rearrangement joins TRBV11-3 to TRBJ1-1; 11 bases are shared with TRBD1. The CDR3 runs 14 residues. V was clipped by 6 bases and J by 7 bases; unmatched bases: 7. Germline lookup yields CDR1 SGHNT and CDR2 YENEEA. This CDR3 is CASSLIGTGGEAFF. The CDR3 DNA reads TGTGCCAGCAGTTTGATAGGGACAGGGGGTGAAGCTTTCTTT.

Many counts were recorded for this clonotype. V gene TRBV29-1 combines with J gene TRBJ2-2; D not certain. The V end lost 2 bases, the J end lost 4 bases, and 8 bases lay between the germline ends. Germline assignment: CDR1 SQVTM and CDR2 ANQGSEA. The CDR3 loop spans 13 amino acids. As DNA, the CDR3 is TGCAGCGTTGAAAGATCGGTCACCGGGGAGCTGTTTTTT. This encodes CSVERSVTGELFF.

This clonotype was picked up many times. V is TRBV20-1 and J is TRBJ2-1, with 12 bases fitting TRBD2. Losses at the gene ends were 5 bases for V and 9 bases for J; bases not matched to a gene: 11. CDR3 length: 15 residues. Germline loops: CDR1 DFQATT, CDR2 SNEGSKA (reference sequence). The CDR3 sequence is CSADRLAGVSGEQFF. The CDR3 DNA reads as TGCAGTGCTGATCGACTAGCGGGAGTTTCGGGTGAGCAGTTCTTC.

This clonotype has at least ten counts. This rearrangement joins TRBV12-3 or TRBV12-4 to TRBJ2-3; D is unclear. There are 13 residues in the CDR3. V shed 7 bases and J shed 4 bases, with 12 bases lying between them. CDR3 DNA sequence: TGTGCCAGCAATAAACTAAAGGCAGATACGCAGTATTTT. Protein sequence: CASNKLKADTQYF.

This clonotype was observed at least ten times. The V call is TRBV5-1, the J call TRBJ2-1; TRBD2 matches at 11 bases. CDR1 SGHRS and CDR2 YFSETQ come from the germline V gene. Trimming cost V 4 bases and J 8 bases; bases outside gene matches: 8. The CDR3 is 15 amino acids. CDR3 bases: TGCGCCAGCAGCACTACTAGCGGGAGTGGCGATGAGCAGTTCTTC. Amino acids: CASSTTSGSGDEQFF.

The sample holds many counts of this clonotype. The genes are TRBV19 and TRBJ2-2; TRBD1 is a possible D gene (6 bases). CDR1 and CDR2 from the germline V gene are LNHDA and SQIVND (reference sequence). V lost 7 bases, J lost 0 bases, and 12 bases lay in between. The length of the CDR3 is 15 residues. The CDR3 reads CASTGARANTGELFF. The CDR3 DNA follows: TGTGCCAGTACAGGGGCCCGCGCGAACACCGGGGAGCTGTTTTTT. Filled out from reference TRBV19 and TRBJ2-2, the complete variable domain reads DGGITQSPKYLFRKEGQNVTLSCEQNLNHDAMYWYRQDPGQGLRLIYYSQIVNDFQKGDIAEGYSVSREKKESFPLTVTSAQKNPTAFYLCASTGARANTGELFFGEGSRLTVL.

The chain employs TRBV9 and TRBJ2-6; D remains ambiguous. The germline gives CDR1 SGDLS, CDR2 YYNGEE. V was trimmed by 6 bases and J by 0 bases, leaving 10 bases between them. The CDR3 runs 15 residues. The CDR3: CASIRSHSGANVLTF. CDR3 DNA: TGTGCCAGCATTAGGTCGCACTCTGGGGCCAACGTCCTGACTTTC. Full variable domain (missing parts from reference TRBV9 and TRBJ2-6): DSGVTQTPKHLITATGQRVTLRCSPRSGDLSVYWYQQSLDQGLQFLIQYYNGEERAKGNILERFSAQQFPDLHSELNLSSLELGDSALYFCASIRSHSGANVLTFGAGSRLTVL.

The table lists this clonotype with many counts. The chain joins TRBV27 to TRBJ2-3; 11 bases map to TRBD2. Germline CDR1 MNHEY, CDR2 SMNVEV (reference sequence). The CDR3 spans 16 residues. V lost 7 bases and J lost 5; bases outside the gene matches: 11. CDR3 in DNA: TGTGCCAGCAATACCCTAGCGGGGGGTCTCGAAGATACGCAGTATTTT. Translating it yields CASNTLAGGLEDTQYF.